Below, 23 T cell receptor beta chains from the same sample are listed, as sequenced in a study of cytomegalovirus exposure and HLA in healthy donors. PCR amplification relied on 60 Vbeta primers (plus 13 Jbeta primers). Measured with immunoSEQ multiplex PCR; TCRdb has only the in-frame clones, and not every one. Recorded for this sample: 220,000 or so clones. Input material: PBMCs. These receptors all come from a girl aged 2 to 9 in good health and CMV-seropositive.

The J gene is TRBJ2-7, the V gene TRBV7-8; 7 bases are a match to TRBD2. The CDR3 spans 20 residues. V lost 2 bases, J lost 4 bases, and 23 bases stayed unmatched. Per germline, CDR1 SGHVS and CDR2 FQNEAQ. The CDR3 DNA reads TGTGCCAGCAGCTTACTCCGGCCGGGGTTAAGGCAGGCGGGGGTGTACGAGCAGTACTTC. Protein product: CASSLLRPGLRQAGVYEQYF.

The chain recombines TRBV27 with TRBJ2-1; TRBD2 matches at 9 bases. This CDR3 is built from 16 residues. In germline, CDR1 is MNHEY, CDR2 SMNVEV (reference sequence). V shed 5 bases, J shed 5 bases, and the junction held 10 bases outside the gene matches. CDR3 sequence: CASSPLAGWIDNEQFF. The CDR3 DNA follows: TGTGCCAGCAGTCCCCTAGCGGGATGGATCGACAATGAGCAGTTCTTC.

The CDR3 loop reads CASSIAGGQAYEQYF. In DNA, the CDR3 is TGTGCCAGTAGTATAGCGGGGGGACAGGCCTACGAGCAGTACTTC. The genes are TRBV19 and TRBJ2-7; D possibly corresponds to TRBD1 (8 bases). CDR1 is LNHDA, CDR2 SQIVND, per germline (reference sequence). The V gene lost 1 base and the J gene lost 2 bases, with 12 bases spanning the gap. The CDR3 is made up of 15 amino acids. Full variable domain (outside the CDR3, taken from reference TRBV19 and TRBJ2-7): DGGITQSPKYLFRKEGQNVTLSCEQNLNHDAMYWYRQDPGQGLRLIYYSQIVNDFQKGDIAEGYSVSREKKESFPLTVTSAQKNPTAFYLCASSIAGGQAYEQYFGPGTRLTVT.

J is TRBJ2-1 and V is TRBV18; no firm D call. V lost 2 bases to trimming and J lost 4 bases, with 6 bases between them. This CDR3 comprises 13 residues. Germline CDR1 KGHSH, CDR2 LQKENI. The CDR3 is CASSPGQYNEQFF. The CDR3 DNA reads as TGTGCCAGCTCACCAGGCCAGTACAATGAGCAGTTCTTC.

J is TRBJ2-7 and V is TRBV5-8; D remains unclear. CDR1 and CDR2 (germline): SGHTS, YDEGEE. The CDR3 has 15 amino acids. Trimming pared 0 bases from V and 0 bases from J, leaving 10 bases between. CDR3 DNA: TGTGCCAGCAGCTTGGAGCCGGTTCGCTCCTACGAGCAGTACTTC. Amino acid sequence: CASSLEPVRSYEQYF.

The chain is built from TRBV7-3 and TRBJ2-1, with D tentatively TRBD1 (6 bases). Germline CDR1 reads SGHTA; CDR2 reads FQGTGA. The CDR3 is made up of 16 amino acids. The V gene lost 0 bases and the J gene lost 7 bases, with 16 bases spanning the gap. Here the CDR3 reads CASSLTLGGEGNEQFF. Here the CDR3 DNA reads TGTGCCAGCAGCTTAACGCTAGGGGGAGAAGGGAATGAGCAGTTCTTC.

Here the CDR3 reads CASSVGEGVKTQYF. The CDR3 nucleotides are TGTGCCAGCAGCGTAGGAGAAGGGGTGAAGACCCAGTACTTC. V and J are TRBV9 and TRBJ2-5, with D possibly TRBD1 on 5 matching bases. The ends were cut back, 0 bases at V and 6 bases at J, with 12 bases in the middle. Germline loops: CDR1 SGDLS, CDR2 YYNGEE. This CDR3 has 14 amino acids.

V gene TRBV28 combines with J gene TRBJ2-7, with D possibly matching TRBD1 (7 bases). CDR3 length: 15 residues. Germline CDR1 reads MDHEN; CDR2 reads SYDVKM. The V end was cut by 4 bases, the J end by 1 base, with 14 bases between. CDR3 loop: CASSSQTGRSYEQYF. Written as DNA, the CDR3 is TGTGCCAGCAGTTCTCAGACAGGGAGGTCCTACGAGCAGTACTTC.

The rearrangement links TRBV2 to TRBJ2-3; 7 bases match TRBD2. V trimming: 8 bases; J trimming: 5 bases; junction bases outside the gene matches: 13. Germline CDR1 is SNHLY and CDR2 is FYNNEI. This CDR3 spans 15 amino acids. CDR3 nucleotides: TGTGCCAGCCTTCAGGGCGGGAGAAACGTAGATACGCAGTATTTT. It translates to CASLQGGRNVDTQYF.

The CDR3 DNA reads TGCGCCAGCAGTGAGATCACAGGCATTGGCCCCACCGGGGAGCTGTTTTTT. Its protein is CASSEITGIGPTGELFF. The genes are TRBV10-2 and TRBJ2-2, with a weak D call TRBD1 (5 bases). The V end lost 2 bases, the J end lost 4 bases, and 17 bases lay between the germline ends. The CDR3 contains 17 residues. Germline loops: CDR1 WSHSY, CDR2 SAAADI.

The genes are TRBV4-1 and TRBJ2-7; D may be TRBD1 (5 bases). Germline assignment: CDR1 MGHRA and CDR2 YSYEKL. V was shortened by 4 bases and J by 1 base, with 11 bases between the two germline ends. This CDR3 spans 14 amino acids. The DNA of the CDR3 is TGCGCCAGCAGCCCCCAGGGTGGATCCTACGAGCAGTACTTC. Translating it yields CASSPQGGSYEQYF.

The chain couples TRBV28 to TRBJ2-5, with 9 bases matching TRBD1. The germline CDR1 and CDR2 sequences are MDHEN and SYDVKM. This CDR3 spans 18 amino acids. With V trimmed by 4 bases and J by 5 bases, 17 bases remained unmatched. CDR3 region: CASSSPPGQGGSRETQYF. CDR3 sequence (DNA): TGTGCCAGCAGTTCCCCCCCGGGACAGGGAGGGTCGCGGGAGACCCAGTACTTC.

This chain links TRBV7-6 with TRBJ2-3; no definite D call. Per the germline V gene, CDR1 is SGHVS and CDR2 is FNYEAQ. With 6 bases removed from V and 0 bases from J, the gap between germline ends came to 4 bases. The CDR3 spans 12 residues. This chain's CDR3 is CASSRSTDTQYF. The CDR3 DNA reads TGTGCCAGCAGTCGTAGCACAGATACGCAGTATTTT.

The genes are TRBV28 and TRBJ1-4; weak D call: TRBD1 (6 bases). This CDR3 region has 14 residues. The germline V gene has CDR1 MDHEN and CDR2 SYDVKM. The V and J ends lost 3 bases and 5 bases respectively, with 10 bases between them. Here the CDR3 DNA reads TGTGCCAGCAGTTTCCGGACAGCGAATGAAAAACTGTTTTTT. As protein: CASSFRTANEKLFF. Based on the CDR3 plus reference TRBV28 and TRBJ1-4, the full variable domain is DVKVTQSSRYLVKRTGEKVFLECVQDMDHENMFWYRQDPGLGLRLIYFSYDVKMKEKGDIPEGYSVSREKKERFSLILESASTNQTSMYLCASSFRTANEKLFFGSGTQLSVL.

The J gene is TRBJ2-7, the V gene TRBV2; D remains unclear. CDR1 is SNHLY and CDR2 is FYNNEI in the germline V gene. The CDR3 is 14 amino acids. The V and J ends lost 7 bases and 2 bases respectively, with 15 bases between them. CDR3 loop: CASIGKEVAYEQYF. CDR3 bases: TGTGCCAGCATAGGTAAAGAGGTTGCCTACGAGCAGTACTTC.

The rearrangement links TRBV25-1 to TRBJ2-2; TRBD1 agrees at 7 bases. Unmatched junction bases numbered 6, after V lost 8 bases and J lost 6 bases. Germline lookup yields CDR1 MGHDK and CDR2 SYGVNS. CDR3 length: 13 amino acids. DNA for the CDR3: TGTGCCAGCGCCCAGACAGGGCCCGGGGAGCTGTTTTTT. Protein product: CASAQTGPGELFF.

V gene TRBV10-3 combines with J gene TRBJ2-7, with 7 bases identical to TRBD2. Germline CDR1 reads ENHRY; CDR2 reads SYGVKD. The CDR3 runs 14 residues. Germline trimming cut 11 bases from V and 0 bases from J; bases unmatched to any gene: 10. CDR3 in amino acids: CALSTGGGSYEQYF. The CDR3, as DNA: TGTGCCCTATCCACTGGCGGGGGCTCCTACGAGCAGTACTTC.

The genes are TRBV4-1 and TRBJ2-7; TRBD2 might be the D (5 bases). This CDR3 spans 15 amino acids. V was shortened by 1 base and J by 0 bases, with 10 bases between the two germline ends. The V gene's germline CDR1 is MGHRA and CDR2 YSYEKL. The CDR3, as DNA: TGCGCCAGCAGCCAAGGTACGGGGTACTCCTACGAGCAGTACTTC. Encoded protein: CASSQGTGYSYEQYF.

V usage is TRBV7-9 and J usage is TRBJ1-1, with D uncertain. V lost 3 bases, J lost 6 bases, and 8 bases lay in between. The CDR3 spans 12 residues. Germline V CDR1 and CDR2: SEHNR, FQNEAQ (reference sequence). The CDR3: CASSFLLAEAFF. CDR3 sequence (DNA): TGTGCCAGCAGCTTTCTATTGGCTGAAGCTTTCTTT.

V is TRBV27 and J is TRBJ2-7; a weak D match, TRBD1 (6 bases). The germline V and J ends were trimmed by 6 bases and 3 bases, with 9 bases remaining between them. This CDR3 has 12 residues. CDR1 MNHEY and CDR2 SMNVEV come from the germline V gene (reference sequence). CDR3 in DNA: TGTGCCAGCAGCTCACAGGGCTACGAGCAGTACTTC. As protein: CASSSQGYEQYF.

The chain couples TRBV18 to TRBJ1-1, with D perhaps TRBD1 (6 bases). CDR3 size: 16 residues. Germline V gene sequence: CDR1 KGHSH, CDR2 LQKENI. V lost 5 bases and J 0 bases, leaving 16 bases between the germline ends. CDR3 sequence (DNA): TGTGCCAGCTCAAGTACCCCGCAGGGGATGAACACTGAAGCTTTCTTT. As protein: CASSSTPQGMNTEAFF.

The chain has TRBV5-1 and TRBJ1-3; no firm D call. CDR1 is SGHRS and CDR2 is YFSETQ in the germline V gene. Trimming removed 2 bases from V and 2 bases from J, with 11 bases in between. This CDR3 spans 15 amino acids. CDR3 in DNA: TGCGCCAGCAGCTTAGTAGGAGCAACTGGAAACACCATATATTTT. This encodes CASSLVGATGNTIYF.

V usage is TRBV7-9 and J usage is TRBJ1-2; D call uncertain. Trimming pared 1 base from V and 8 bases from J, leaving 23 bases between. CDR1 and CDR2 from the germline V gene are SEHNR and FQNEAQ (reference sequence). The CDR3 sequence is 17 residues long. CDR3 residues: CASSLGASGFGEYGYTF. CDR3 sequence (DNA): TGTGCCAGCAGCTTAGGTGCTTCGGGTTTCGGGGAATACGGCTACACCTTC.